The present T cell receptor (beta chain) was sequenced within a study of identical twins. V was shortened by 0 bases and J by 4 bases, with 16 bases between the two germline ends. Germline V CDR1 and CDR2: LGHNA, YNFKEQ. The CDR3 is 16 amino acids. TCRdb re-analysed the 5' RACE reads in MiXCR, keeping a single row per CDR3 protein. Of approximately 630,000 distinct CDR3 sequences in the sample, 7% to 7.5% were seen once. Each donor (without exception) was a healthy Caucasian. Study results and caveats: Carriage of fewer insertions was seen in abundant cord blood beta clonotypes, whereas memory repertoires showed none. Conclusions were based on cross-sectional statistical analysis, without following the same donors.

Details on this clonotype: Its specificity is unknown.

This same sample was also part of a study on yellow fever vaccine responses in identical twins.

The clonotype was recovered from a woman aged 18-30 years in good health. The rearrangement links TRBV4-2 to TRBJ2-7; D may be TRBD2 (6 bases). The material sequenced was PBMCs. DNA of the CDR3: TGTGCCAGCAGCCAAGATCGCCTAGGAGGGGAATACGAGCAGTACTTC. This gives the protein CASSQDRLGGEYEQYF.